The 6 T cell receptor beta chains in this list originate from one sample, sequenced in a study of T-cell reconstitution after alpha-beta-depleted transplantation in children. Unique molecular identifiers were incorporated during preparation of the TCRbeta library. From the PCR reads, TCRdb called clonotypes with MiXCR, one entry per CDR3 protein. The data hold around 450,000 distinct CDR3 sequences, with roughly 10% observed a single time. Sequencing used PBMCs, obtained before TCRalphabeta/CD19-depleted stem cell transplant. The source of these receptors is a child aged 2 to 10 with inherited bone marrow failure, due to receive a stem cell transplant.

This clonotype was counted ten times or more. This chain joins TRBV4-3 and TRBJ2-5; the match to TRBD2 covers 10 bases. Germline V gene lookup returns CDR1 LGHNA and CDR2 YSLEER. The CDR3 runs 17 residues. V trimming: 0 bases; J trimming: 1 base; junction bases outside the gene matches: 5. This CDR3 is CASSQDPGLAAQETQYF. In DNA, the CDR3 is TGCGCCAGCAGCCAAGATCCCGGACTAGCGGCCCAAGAGACCCAGTACTTC.

The chain links TRBV11-2 to TRBJ1-2; no reliable D call. The CDR3 totals 14 residues. CDR1 and CDR2 (germline): SGHAT, FQNNGV. Trimming left V 1 base short and J 1 base short, with 7 bases between. CDR3 in DNA: TGTGCCAGCAGCTTAGGAGCCGGTAACTATGGCTACACCTTC. Translation: CASSLGAGNYGYTF. Looking up the rest from reference TRBV11-2 and TRBJ1-2 gives the full variable domain: EAGVAQSPRYKIIEKRQSVAFWCNPISGHATLYWYQQILGQGPKLLIQFQNNGVVDDSQLPKDRFSAERLKGVDSTLKIQPAKLEDSAVYLCASSLGAGNYGYTFGSGTRLTVV.

There are many counts of this clonotype. V is TRBV4-3 and J is TRBJ2-7; D is perhaps TRBD2 (6 bases). The germline V gene encodes CDR1 LGHNA and CDR2 YSLEER. V lost 4 bases, J lost 3 bases, and 10 bases lay in between. This CDR3 region has 13 residues. The CDR3 bases are TGCGCCAGCAGCCGCGGACTAAACTACGAGCAGTACTTC. It codes for CASSRGLNYEQYF.

This clonotype showed up just a few times. The chain recombines TRBV7-2 with TRBJ2-1, with D maybe TRBD2 (5 bases). CDR3 length: 14 amino acids. V shed 5 bases and J shed 5 bases, with 13 bases lying between them. CDR1 and CDR2 from the germline V gene are SGHTA and FQGNSA. In DNA, the CDR3 is TGTGCCAGCAGCCCGGTCCGAGGGAACAATGAGCAGTTCTTC. It yields the protein CASSPVRGNNEQFF.

This clonotype was seen at least ten times. The chain joins TRBV4-2 to TRBJ2-1, with D possibly being TRBD2 (5 bases). The CDR3 covers 15 residues. Germline CDR1 and CDR2: LGHNA and YNFKEQ. Trimming took 0 bases from V and 7 from J, leaving 13 bases between them. The CDR3 protein is CASSQDESSANEQFF. CDR3 DNA: TGTGCCAGCAGCCAAGATGAGAGTAGCGCAAATGAGCAGTTCTTC.

Many counts were recorded for this clonotype. The chain couples TRBV19 to TRBJ2-1; D remains ambiguous. V shed 6 bases and J shed 4 bases, with 4 bases lying between them. This CDR3 is built from 11 residues. The V gene's germline CDR1 is LNHDA and CDR2 SQIVND (reference sequence). CDR3 sequence (DNA): TGTGCCAGTAGGAAATACAATGAGCAGTTCTTC. It translates to CASRKYNEQFF.